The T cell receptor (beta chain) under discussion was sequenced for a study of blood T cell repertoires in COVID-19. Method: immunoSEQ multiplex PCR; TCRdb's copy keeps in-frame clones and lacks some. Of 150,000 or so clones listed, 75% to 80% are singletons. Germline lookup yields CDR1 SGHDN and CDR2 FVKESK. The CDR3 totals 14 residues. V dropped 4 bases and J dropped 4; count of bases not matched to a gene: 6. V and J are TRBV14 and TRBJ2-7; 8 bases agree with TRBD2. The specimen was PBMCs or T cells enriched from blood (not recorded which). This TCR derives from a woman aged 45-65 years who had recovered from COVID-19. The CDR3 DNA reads TGTGCCAGCAGCCTTCGGGGGGGCGGGTACGAGCAGTACTTC. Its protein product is CASSLRGGGYEQYF.